The 30 T cell receptor beta chains in this list originate from one sample, sequenced in a study of spatial heterogeneity in lung cancer. Time point meaning: sample taken at primary tumor resection. Unsorted whole RNA from tumor, nontumor lung or frozen PBMC underwent sequencing. Each CDR3 protein gets one entry after TCRdb re-called the 5' RACE reads with MiXCR. The sample yields some 52,000 distinct CDR3 sequences, over 5.5% seen once. The starting material was PBMCs, obtained at surgery. The receptors originated from a female donor with early-stage non-small cell lung cancer.

This clonotype was found many times. CDR3 region: CASSYGQPQKETQYF. CDR3 bases: TGTGCCAGCAGTTACGGTCAGCCACAGAAAGAGACCCAGTACTTC. This chain joins TRBV6-2 or TRBV6-3 and TRBJ2-5, with unresolved D. This CDR3 contains 15 residues. Trimming left V 2 bases short and J 3 bases short, with 13 bases between. Germline V gene sequence: CDR1 MNHEY, CDR2 SVGEGT.

V and J are TRBV6-2 or TRBV6-3 and TRBJ1-5, with 8 bases lining up with TRBD1. The CDR3 has 14 residues. Germline V CDR1 and CDR2: MNHEY, SVGEGT. With V trimmed by 4 bases and J by 6 bases, 5 bases remained unmatched. The CDR3 DNA reads TGTGCCAGCAGTTGGACAGGGCGGCGTCAGCCCCAGCATTTT. This translates into CASSWTGRRQPQHF.

This chain connects TRBV6-2 or TRBV6-3 to TRBJ2-5, with D perhaps matching TRBD2 (5 bases). The CDR3 loop spans 16 amino acids. The V end lost 0 bases, the J end lost 2 bases, and 13 bases lay between the germline ends. CDR1 and CDR2 from the germline V gene are MNHEY and SVGEGT. The CDR3 bases are TGTGCCAGCAGTTACTCGAATTGGCCGGGGCAAGAGACCCAGTACTTC. As protein: CASSYSNWPGQETQYF.

The chain is built from TRBV12-3 or TRBV12-4 and TRBJ1-2; TRBD1 is a possible D gene (5 bases). Trimming stripped 1 base from V and 12 bases from J, with 15 bases between. CDR3 length equals 13 residues. The CDR3 bases are TGTGCCAGCAGTTTAGGCGGACACGCTTCTCACACCTTC. It translates to CASSLGGHASHTF.

Many counts were recorded for this clonotype. This chain joins TRBV20-1 and TRBJ2-7, with D perhaps TRBD1 (6 bases). Trimming stripped 4 bases from V and 3 bases from J, with 13 bases between. Germline V gene sequence: CDR1 DFQATT, CDR2 SNEGSKA (reference sequence). This CDR3 comprises 13 residues. This CDR3 is CSATRSTGYEQYF. CDR3 in DNA: TGCAGTGCTACCAGATCGACAGGCTACGAGCAGTACTTC.

As for this clonotype: Being one base from a much bigger clone, this may be a read error. J is TRBJ2-2 and V is TRBV9; D gene ambiguous. This CDR3 has 13 residues. V was pared by 3 bases and J by 8 bases, with 11 bases between. Germline loops: CDR1 SGDLS, CDR2 YYNGEE. The CDR3 DNA reads as TGTGCCAGCAGCGCAAACAGTGATGGGGAGCTGTTTTTT. Translated, it gives CASSANSDGELFF.

This clonotype was recorded a few times. The chain joins TRBV20-1 to TRBJ1-5; possible D gene TRBD1, 6 bases. Deletions cut 2 bases from V and 2 bases from J, with 10 bases between. Germline CDR1 and CDR2: DFQATT and SNEGSKA (reference sequence). The CDR3 has 14 amino acids. CDR3 DNA sequence: TGCAGTGCTAGACGTCGGACAGGCAATCAGCCCCAGCATTTT. Amino acids: CSARRRTGNQPQHF.

This clonotype was seen repeatedly, ten times or more. V gene TRBV28 combines with J gene TRBJ2-3; D remains ambiguous. Germline V gene sequence: CDR1 MDHEN, CDR2 SYDVKM. The V end was cut by 2 bases, the J end by 4 bases, with 10 bases between. The length of the CDR3 is 14 residues. CDR3: CASSLGPDADTQYF. The CDR3 DNA follows: TGTGCCAGCAGTTTAGGGCCGGATGCAGATACGCAGTATTTT.

This clonotype was counted many times. J is TRBJ2-2 and V is TRBV23-1; 7 nucleotides align to TRBD1. TRBV23-1 qualifies as an ORF whose function is uncertain. CDR3 size: 16 residues. V shed 3 bases, J shed 1 base, and the junction held 5 bases outside the gene matches. This CDR3 is CASSQFAGGNTGELFF. CDR3 DNA sequence: TGCGCCAGCAGTCAGTTTGCAGGGGGGAACACCGGGGAGCTGTTTTTT.

The chain joins TRBV6-2 or TRBV6-3 to TRBJ1-6; TRBD1 matches 9 bases. The V gene end was trimmed by 6 bases and the J gene end by 8 bases; junction bases not matched to a gene: 2. The CDR3 extends over 13 amino acids. From germline, CDR1 is MNHEY and CDR2 SVGEGT. CDR3 residues: CASSGQGYSPLHF. Written as DNA, the CDR3 is TGTGCCAGCAGCGGACAGGGGTATTCACCCCTCCACTTT.

CDR3 bases: TGTGCCTGGACAGCGGGGGGGGATACGCAGTATTTT. This gives the protein CAWTAGGDTQYF. The chain combines TRBV30 with TRBJ2-3; 10 bases match TRBD2. CDR1 is GTSNPN and CDR2 is SVGIG in the germline V gene (reference sequence). V dropped 4 bases and J dropped 6; count of bases not matched to a gene: 1. There are 12 residues in the CDR3. The full variable domain, with the rest looked up from reference TRBV30 and TRBJ2-3, is SQTIHQWPATLVQPVGSPLSLECTVEGTSNPNLYWYRQAAGRGLQLLFYSVGIGQISSEVPQNLSASRPQDRQFILSSKKLLLSDSGFYLCAWTAGGDTQYFGPGTRLTVL.

This clonotype has at least ten counts. This rearrangement joins TRBV11-2 to TRBJ2-3; TRBD2 aligns across 12 bases. This CDR3 is 16 amino acids long. With V trimmed by 0 bases and J by 6 bases, 4 bases remained unmatched. CDR1 is SGHAT, CDR2 FQNNGV, per germline. This CDR3 is CASSLEPSGGADTQYF. CDR3 coding DNA: TGTGCCAGCAGCTTAGAACCTAGCGGGGGGGCTGATACGCAGTATTTT.

Only a few counts were recorded for this clonotype. V is TRBV28 and J is TRBJ1-2, with 9 bases fitting TRBD1. Germline CDR1 and CDR2: MDHEN and SYDVKM. There are 15 residues in the CDR3. Trimming took 5 bases from V and 13 from J; bases not matched to a gene: 17. CDR3 protein: CASSAVAGDRVYCTF. In nucleotides, the CDR3 is TGTGCCAGCAGTGCCGTCGCCGGGGACAGGGTCTATTGCACCTTC.

The rearrangement uses TRBV7-4 and TRBJ2-5; 7 bases line up with TRBD1. Losses at the gene ends were 2 bases for V and 3 bases for J; bases not matched to a gene: 12. This CDR3 has 17 amino acids. Germline V CDR1 and CDR2: SGHVT, SQSDAQ. In nucleotides, the CDR3 is TGTGCCAGCAGCTTAAGAGGACCCCGGACAGGCGAAGAGACCCAGTACTTC. This sequence encodes CASSLRGPRTGEETQYF.

This clonotype was observed many times. CDR3 sequence reads: CATGKGRNTEAFF. In DNA, the CDR3 is TGTGCCACCGGTAAGGGGAGGAACACTGAAGCTTTCTTT. The V call is TRBV6-1, the J call TRBJ1-1; D may be TRBD1 (5 bases). Looked up from germline, CDR1 is MNHNS and CDR2 is SASEGT. V gave up 10 bases and J gave up 1 base, with 13 bases separating them. This CDR3 region has 13 residues.

At least ten counts were recorded for this clonotype. The chain joins TRBV19 to TRBJ1-5; 11 nucleotides agree with TRBD1. CDR3 length equals 13 residues. Germline CDR1 reads LNHDA; CDR2 reads SQIVND (reference sequence). V lost 10 bases to trimming and J lost 5 bases; unmatched junction nucleotides: 4. DNA for the CDR3: TGTGCCACCAAGGACAGGGGGCATCAGCCCCAGCATTTT. Its protein is CATKDRGHQPQHF. The variable domain in full, completed from reference TRBV19 and TRBJ1-5, reads DGGITQSPKYLFRKEGQNVTLSCEQNLNHDAMYWYRQDPGQGLRLIYYSQIVNDFQKGDIAEGYSVSREKKESFPLTVTSAQKNPTAFYLCATKDRGHQPQHFGDGTRLSIL.

This clonotype was seen many times. This chain uses TRBV28 with TRBJ1-5, with D possibly TRBD1 on 6 matching bases. Germline-derived CDR1 and CDR2 are MDHEN and SYDVKM. The germline V and J ends were trimmed by 10 bases and 4 bases, with 11 bases remaining between them. The CDR3 extends over 12 amino acids. CDR3 sequence (DNA): TGTGCCACCCGGACAGTTAATCAGCCCCAGCATTTT. Its protein product is CATRTVNQPQHF.

This clonotype showed up many times. The J gene is TRBJ2-1, the V gene TRBV2; tentative D call: TRBD2 (6 bases). CDR3 length equals 13 residues. The V gene's germline CDR1 is SNHLY and CDR2 FYNNEI. V shed 5 bases and J shed 4 bases, with 9 bases lying between them. The CDR3 sequence is CASSWEAYNEQFF. The CDR3, as DNA: TGTGCCAGCAGTTGGGAGGCTTACAATGAGCAGTTCTTC.

This clonotype was observed at least ten times. This rearrangement joins TRBV19 to TRBJ2-1; D might be TRBD1 or TRBD2, each matching 6 bases. The CDR3 length is 16 residues. V gave up 5 bases and J gave up 4 bases, with 18 bases separating them. From germline, CDR1 is LNHDA and CDR2 SQIVND (reference sequence). The DNA for the CDR3 is TGTGCCAGTAGTGCCCCCCCGGGGGCGGTTTACAATGAGCAGTTCTTC. It yields the protein CASSAPPGAVYNEQFF.

This clonotype has ten or more counts. V is TRBV7-2 and J is TRBJ2-3, with D perhaps TRBD1 or TRBD2 (5 bases each). Germline lookup yields CDR1 SGHTA and CDR2 FQGNSA. This CDR3 contains 14 residues. The V and J ends lost 5 bases and 4 bases respectively, with 13 bases between them. CDR3 sequence (DNA): TGTGCCAGCAGCACGGGACCAGCGGCAGATACGCAGTATTTT. It specifies CASSTGPAADTQYF.

This clonotype showed up just a few times. This chain connects TRBV7-9 to TRBJ2-5; D uncertain. The CDR3 contains 12 residues. CDR1 and CDR2 (germline): SEHNR, FQNEAQ (reference sequence). V was cut by 3 bases and J by 4 bases, with 6 bases left in between. The chain's CDR3 is CASSFSVETQYF. The CDR3 bases are TGTGCCAGCAGCTTCAGCGTAGAGACCCAGTACTTC.

This clonotype was counted ten times or more. CDR3 in DNA: TGTGCCAGCAGCTCCGGTCAGCCCCCCGGGGAGCTGTTTTTT. This codes for CASSSGQPPGELFF. The J gene is TRBJ2-2, the V gene TRBV13, with D unresolved. Germline V gene sequence: CDR1 PRHDT, CDR2 FYEKMQ (reference sequence). V shed 4 bases and J shed 6 bases, with 12 bases lying between them. The CDR3 contains 14 residues.

This clonotype was recorded at least ten times. The rearrangement joins TRBV15 to TRBJ2-5; possibly TRBD2 for D (6 bases). The CDR3 runs 18 residues. Germline CDR1 LNHNV, CDR2 YYDKDF (reference sequence). V shed 0 bases and J shed 5 bases, with 22 bases lying between them. The DNA of the CDR3 is TGTGCCACCAGCAGAGACCCCGAGGCCCCGACTAGGTTGGAGACCCAGTACTTC. Its protein is CATSRDPEAPTRLETQYF.

This clonotype has a handful of counts. This chain joins TRBV20-1 and TRBJ2-2, with a tentative D call TRBD1 (6 bases). This CDR3 region has 13 residues. CDR1 is DFQATT, CDR2 SNEGSKA, per germline (reference sequence). Trimming removed 1 base from V and 7 bases from J, with 10 bases in between. The DNA for the CDR3 is TGCAGTGCTAGAGGCCAGGGGATCGGGGAGCTGTTTTTT. Protein product: CSARGQGIGELFF.

This clonotype was picked up many times. J is TRBJ2-7 and V is TRBV18; TRBD1 might be the D (6 bases). Germline CDR1 and CDR2: KGHSH and LQKENI. The CDR3 runs to 14 residues. Trimming removed 3 bases from V and 5 bases from J, with 14 bases in between. The DNA of the CDR3 is TGTGCCAGCTCACCCAGACAGGTGTTCCACGAGCAGTACTTC. Translating it yields CASSPRQVFHEQYF. Full variable domain (remainder filled in from reference TRBV18 and TRBJ2-7): NAGVMQNPRHLVRRRGQEARLRCSPMKGHSHVYWYRQLPEEGLKFMVYLQKENIIDESGMPKERFSAEFPKEGPSILRIQQVVRGDSAAYFCASSPRQVFHEQYFGPGTRLTVT.

The genes are TRBV5-5 and TRBJ1-1, with no clear D. Germline CDR1 reads SGHKS; CDR2 reads YYEKEE (reference sequence). This CDR3 is built from 14 residues. V was trimmed by 2 bases and J by 1 base, leaving 9 bases between them. CDR3: CASSFLSENTEAFF. CDR3 in DNA: TGTGCCAGCAGCTTTCTAAGTGAGAACACTGAAGCTTTCTTT.

The gene calls are TRBV28 and TRBJ2-3; D not certain. This CDR3 is built from 15 residues. The germline CDR1 and CDR2 sequences are MDHEN and SYDVKM. Trimming cost V 5 bases and J 3 bases, with 15 bases left between them. In nucleotides, the CDR3 is TGTGCCAGCAGTAGTCGAACGGGTCTGACAGATACGCAGTATTTT. It specifies CASSSRTGLTDTQYF.

This clonotype was recorded many times. The CDR3 region has the DNA TGCGCCAGCAGACGGGAACACGAGCAGTACTTC. Its translation: CASRREHEQYF. The J gene is TRBJ2-7, the V gene TRBV5-1; tentatively, D is TRBD2 (5 bases). This CDR3 is 11 amino acids long. Between the trimmed V and J ends, which lost 5 bases and 5 bases, there was a span of 8 bases. Germline lookup yields CDR1 SGHRS and CDR2 YFSETQ.

This chain connects TRBV3-1 to TRBJ2-5, with unresolved D. CDR1 and CDR2 (germline): LGHDT, YNNKEL (reference sequence). V lost 1 base to trimming and J lost 3 bases, with 12 bases between them. The CDR3 is 15 amino acids. CDR3 residues: CASSQGYSRKETQYF. CDR3 nucleotide sequence: TGTGCCAGCAGCCAAGGCTACTCGCGGAAAGAGACCCAGTACTTC.

Ten or more counts support this clonotype. The rearrangement uses TRBV18 and TRBJ2-5; D is unclear. The CDR3 is 12 residues long. The V and J ends lost 5 bases and 5 bases respectively, with 9 bases between them. From germline, CDR1 is KGHSH and CDR2 LQKENI. The chain's CDR3 is CASSEVRETQYF. DNA for the CDR3: TGTGCCAGCTCAGAGGTCCGGGAGACCCAGTACTTC. Together with reference TRBV18 and TRBJ2-5, the CDR3 gives the full variable domain: NAGVMQNPRHLVRRRGQEARLRCSPMKGHSHVYWYRQLPEEGLKFMVYLQKENIIDESGMPKERFSAEFPKEGPSILRIQQVVRGDSAAYFCASSEVRETQYFGPGTRLLVL.